This T cell receptor beta chain stems from a study of blood T cell repertoires in COVID-19. Looking at the study overall: COVID-19 samples, acute and convalescent, were from the United States, Italy and Spain. Sample material is recorded as cDNA or gDNA derived from T cells, B-cell-depleted T cells, or PBMCs.

Germline V CDR1 and CDR2: SGHVS, FQNEAQ. CDR3 length: 12 amino acids. V gave up 5 bases and J gave up 5 bases, with 7 bases separating them. Authors' methods: Amplification of reference gene primers was used by the study to estimate nucleated cell counts. Using immunoSEQ multiplex PCR, the repertoire was profiled, and TCRdb retains in-frame clones only, with some absent. Clone size and the V and J calls come from that table; the DNA yielded D and trimming. The data contain around 150,000 clones, roughly 73% of them singletons. Specimen: peripheral blood. V gene TRBV7-8 combines with J gene TRBJ2-1; no definite D call. The TCR was taken from a man between 65 and 80 years old with acute or convalescent COVID-19. The CDR3 DNA reads as TGTGCCAGCAGCCCCCCAGACAATGAGCAGTTCTTC. Translated: CASSPPDNEQFF.